This is a list of T cell receptor beta chains from one sample in a study of beta chain features in type 1 diabetes. Clones were read by immunoSEQ multiplex PCR, and TCRdb kept only the in-frame ones, dropping some. The data hold about half a million clones, with about 30% observed a single time. The sample taken for sequencing was naive CD4+ T cells from blood. These receptors all stem from a man aged 18 to 29 in good health. The CDR3 runs from the conserved cysteine through the conserved F or W. A D gene is named only where the DNA matches it firmly. For some rows the clone size is stated as once, few or many, or as a class when expanded; others skip it.

>-|TRBJ1-2|-|TRBV20-1
CSANYGYTF
>-|TRBJ2-4|-|TRBV9
CASSVGTENIQYF
>TRBD1|TRBJ2-4|few|TRBV30
CAWSRLPGQGYF
>-|TRBJ2-3|few|TRBV28
CASRVPGRPDTQYF
>TRBD1|TRBJ2-1|-|TRBV27
CASSWGTDRGLQRGYNEQFF
>-|TRBJ1-1|-|TRBV5-1
CASSLVGTMNTEAFF
>-|TRBJ2-1|few|TRBV27
CASSLSGLGEQFF
>-|TRBJ2-5|-|TRBV5-4
CASSLETRQETQYF
>TRBD2|TRBJ2-6|-|TRBV15
CATSLGGERESGANVLTF
>TRBD2|TRBJ2-3|-|TRBV15
CATSRGTSGTDTQYF
>-|TRBJ2-3|few|TRBV29-1
CSVAEGGTDTQYF
>-|TRBJ2-6|-|TRBV18
CASSPPLGQLSPGANVLTF
>TRBD1|TRBJ2-2|-|TRBV18
CASSSLQGYTGELFF
>-|TRBJ2-6|few|TRBV18
CASSPLIRESFRPGANVLTF
>-|TRBJ2-1|few|TRBV28
CASSPHGGGSYNEQFF
>TRBD1|TRBJ2-5|few|TRBV30
CAWSVRRQGSETQYF